These T cell receptor beta chains were read from a single sample in a study. TCRdb re-called the 5' RACE reads with MiXCR, one entry per CDR3 protein. The sample consists of 55,000 to 80,000 distinct CDR3 sequences, around a fifth of them appearing once. Source material: memory CD4+ T cells sorted from a lymph node. The receptors shown here come from a female donor with breast cancer. The CDR3 runs from the conserved cysteine through the conserved F or W. The D gene is left open where the match is weak. Expanded clones get a size class; other rows say once, few or many, or leave the size out.

size,V,J,D,DNA,CDR3
.,TRBV20-1,TRBJ2-3,TRBD2,TGCAGTGCTTCTGGGACTAGCGGGGGCATCACAGATACGCAGTATTTT,CSASGTSGGITDTQYF
many,TRBV6-2/TRBV6-3,TRBJ1-1,.,TGTGCCAGCAGTCCTCGAGGGGGGGCGCGGGGCACTGAAGCTTTCTTT,CASSPRGGARGTEAFF
few,TRBV4-1,TRBJ1-5,.,TGCGCCAGCAGCCAAGAAGAAGTAGATCAGCCCCAGCATTTT,CASSQEEVDQPQHF
many,TRBV20-1,TRBJ2-1,TRBD2,TGCAGTGCTAGCGGGAGCGGGAAAGTCAATGAGCAGTTCTTC,CSASGSGKVNEQFF
few,TRBV11-2,TRBJ2-7,.,TGTGCCAGCAGCTTAGACAGGGTGGGGCTCGAGCAGTACTTC,CASSLDRVGLEQYF
few,TRBV20-1,TRBJ2-1,TRBD2,TGCAGTGCTCCCGGGACTAGCGGGAGGAATGAGCAGTTCTTC,CSAPGTSGRNEQFF
few,TRBV20-1,TRBJ2-7,TRBD2,TGCAGTGCCCATCGGGGACTAGCGGGGCCTTCCTACGAGCAGTACTTC,CSAHRGLAGPSYEQYF
many,TRBV9,TRBJ1-3,.,TGTGCCAGCAGCGTAGGGGGAGGCCCCGAAGGGGACACCATATATTTT,CASSVGGGPEGDTIYF
few,TRBV5-1,TRBJ1-2,TRBD1,TGCGCCAGCAGCCTGGGACAGGGGAATGGCTACACCTTC,CASSLGQGNGYTF
.,TRBV29-1,TRBJ2-3,.,TGCAGCGTTGCCGCGGATGGCACAGATACGCAGTATTTT,CSVAADGTDTQYF
few,TRBV6-5,TRBJ2-3,TRBD2,TGTGCCAGCAGTCAGACTAGCGGGAGGGCCGGAGATACGCAGTATTTT,CASSQTSGRAGDTQYF
.,TRBV28,TRBJ2-3,.,TGTGCCAGCAGCAACAGGGACACAGATACGCAGTATTTT,CASSNRDTDTQYF
many,TRBV6-2/TRBV6-3,TRBJ1-2,.,TGTGCCAGCAGTTCCATTCGGGACGGCTATGGCTACACCTTC,CASSSIRDGYGYTF
few,TRBV7-9,TRBJ2-5,.,TGTGCCAGCAGCCCGGGGGTGCGTCAAGAGACCCAGTACTTC,CASSPGVRQETQYF
.,TRBV5-5,TRBJ2-2,TRBD1,TGTGCCAGCAGCCCGTCCGGGACAGGCACCGGGGAGCTGTTTTTT,CASSPSGTGTGELFF
few,TRBV20-1,TRBJ2-2,TRBD1,TGCAGTGCAAACAATCACAGGGGGGAGAGCGGGGAGCTGTTTTTT,CSANNHRGESGELFF
few,TRBV5-5,TRBJ2-5,.,TGTGCCAGCAGCTTGCGCCTCAACGGGGAGACCCAGTACTTC,CASSLRLNGETQYF
few,TRBV20-1,TRBJ1-2,.,TGCAGTGCTAGAGATTCTCCGGCAGGCTACACCTTC,CSARDSPAGYTF
.,TRBV7-9,TRBJ1-6,.,TGTGCCAGCTGCTTAGAGGGCAGCTATAATTCACCCCTCCACTTT,CASCLEGSYNSPLHF
few,TRBV6-5,TRBJ1-4,.,TGTGCCAGCAGCTCCCCTAGGGACGGAAGTAATGAAAAACTGTTTTTC,CASSSPRDGSNEKLFF
once,TRBV12-3/TRBV12-4,TRBJ1-1,.,TGTGCCAGCAAGTGGAGGGGCGGTGAAGCTTTCTTT,CASKWRGGEAFF
.,TRBV20-1,TRBJ2-5,.,TGCAGTGCCAAAGTAACTAGCAGGGAGACCCAGTACTTC,CSAKVTSRETQYF
.,TRBV5-5,TRBJ1-2,.,TGTGCCAGCAGCTTGGGGACCTCCGGGACACGAAATGGCTACACCTTC,CASSLGTSGTRNGYTF
few,TRBV5-1,TRBJ1-4,.,TGCGCCAGCAGCCCCTATGGGTCCTCTAATGAAAAACTGTTTTTT,CASSPYGSSNEKLFF
few,TRBV7-8,TRBJ1-4,.,TGTGCCAGCAGCTTGGCGGGCGGGGAAAAACTGTTTTTT,CASSLAGGEKLFF
.,TRBV12-3/TRBV12-4,TRBJ1-5,.,TGTGCCAGTTGTCTTCTAGTTAATCAGCCCCAGCATTTT,CASCLLVNQPQHF
many,TRBV9,TRBJ1-6,.,TGTGCCAGCAGCGTAGATGCTAGGGGACATTCACCCCTCCACTTT,CASSVDARGHSPLHF
many,TRBV5-1,TRBJ2-7,TRBD2,TGCGCCAGCAGCTTGGAGCCTAGCGGGAGCATACACGAGCAGTACTTC,CASSLEPSGSIHEQYF
many,TRBV7-3,TRBJ2-1,.,TGTGCCAGCAGCCTCCGGGAGTACAATGAGCAGTTCTTC,CASSLREYNEQFF
.,TRBV5-1,TRBJ2-1,.,TGCGCCAGCAGCTTGGGGCGGGAAGCCTACAATGAGCAGTTCTTC,CASSLGREAYNEQFF
medium-sized,TRBV5-1,TRBJ2-5,.,TGCGCCAGCAGCTTGGAGACCCAAGAGACCCAGTACTTC,CASSLETQETQYF
.,TRBV7-9,TRBJ2-5,.,TGTGCCAGCAGCCACTCTACGGTGGAGACCCAGTACTTC,CASSHSTVETQYF
.,TRBV28,TRBJ1-5,TRBD1,TGTGCCAGCAGTGGGACAGGGTTGGTGCATCAGCCCCAGCATTTT,CASSGTGLVHQPQHF
.,TRBV5-6,TRBJ1-2,.,TGTGCCAGCAGCTTGGGACAGAACGATGGCTACACCTTC,CASSLGQNDGYTF
.,TRBV9,TRBJ1-2,TRBD1,TGTGCCAGCAGCCCCCCACACCCCTTGACAGGGGGCAGGGATGGCTACACCTTC,CASSPPHPLTGGRDGYTF
.,TRBV7-9,TRBJ1-2,.,TGTGCCAGCAGCGCCGCCGGGACCCGCAACTATGGCTACACCTTC,CASSAAGTRNYGYTF
.,TRBV6-2/TRBV6-3,TRBJ1-5,.,TGTACCAGCAGTTTGAGTGGTGATGGTCAGCCCCAGCATTTT,CTSSLSGDGQPQHF
medium-sized,TRBV6-5,TRBJ2-5,TRBD2,TGTGCCAGCAGTTTGGGACTAGGGAGAGGAAGAAAAGAGACCCAGTACTTC,CASSLGLGRGRKETQYF
.,TRBV5-4,TRBJ2-5,.,TGTGCCAGCAGCTTTGACCAAGAGACCCAGTACTTC,CASSFDQETQYF
.,TRBV5-1,TRBJ2-2,.,TGCGCCAGCAGCGTCCGGAAAACCACCGGGGAGCTGTTTTTT,CASSVRKTTGELFF
many,TRBV5-1,TRBJ2-3,.,TGCGCCAGCAGCTCGGCTGCGGGGCTAACGACAGATACGCAGTATTTT,CASSSAAGLTTDTQYF
.,TRBV6-6,TRBJ1-2,.,TGTGCCAGCAGTTTCACAGCTAACTATGGCTACACCTTC,CASSFTANYGYTF
.,TRBV2,TRBJ1-5,.,TGTGCCAGCAATCTGGACAGTCAGCCCCAGCATTTT,CASNLDSQPQHF
.,TRBV6-6,TRBJ1-2,TRBD1,TGTGCCAGCAGTGACACAGGGGACTATGGCTACACCTTC,CASSDTGDYGYTF
few,TRBV6-1,TRBJ2-1,TRBD1,TGTGCCAGCAGTGAGAGGACAGGGCAGCAGTTCTTC,CASSERTGQQFF
many,TRBV6-5,TRBJ2-2,TRBD1,TGTGCCAGCAGTCGGGACAGCGCGAACACCGGGGAGCTGTTTTTT,CASSRDSANTGELFF
few,TRBV5-1,TRBJ2-1,.,TGCGCCAGCAGCCCGGTAGCGGATTCCTACAATGAGCAGTTCTTC,CASSPVADSYNEQFF
few,TRBV29-1,TRBJ2-3,.,TGCAGCGCCCGGGGGCCTAGCGGCACAGATACGCAGTATTTT,CSARGPSGTDTQYF
many,TRBV29-1,TRBJ1-1,.,TGCAGCGTTGAAAGGGGGGCCTACCCAGAAGCTTTCTTT,CSVERGAYPEAFF
few,TRBV9,TRBJ2-7,TRBD1,TGTGCCAGCAGCGTAGCGGGACAGGGAAGCGACGAGCAGTACTTC,CASSVAGQGSDEQYF
.,TRBV27,TRBJ2-7,TRBD1,TGTGCCAGCAGCAAGGGACAGGGACTCTACGAGCAGTACTTC,CASSKGQGLYEQYF
few,TRBV6-5,TRBJ2-1,TRBD1,TGTGCCAGCAGAGACTCTTCCGGGACAGGTCGTCACAATGAGCAGTTCTTC,CASRDSSGTGRHNEQFF
.,TRBV10-3,TRBJ2-2,.,TGTGCCATCAACCCCACAGGGAACACCGGGGAGCTGTTTTTT,CAINPTGNTGELFF
.,TRBV7-2,TRBJ2-5,.,TGTGCCAGCAGCTTAGCACGGGGGGCCTTGGAGACCCAGTACTTC,CASSLARGALETQYF